Only one count was recorded for the clone carrying this T cell receptor (beta chain). CD8+CD57+ cell expansion had been shown by flow cytometry in patients chosen for sequencing. Everyone among the patients had severe acquired aplastic anemia. Investigators profiled TCR beta VDJ and CDR3 from genomic DNA template. TCRdb analysed the reads with MiXCR anew, one entry per CDR3 protein. Of over 150,000 distinct CDR3 sequences listed, 63% are singletons. The data stem from a study of CD8+CD57+ T cells in acquired aplastic anemia. CDR1 is KGHDR, CDR2 SFDVKD, per germline. The CDR3 covers 16 residues. V dropped 5 bases and J dropped 5; count of bases not matched to a gene: 7.

The material sequenced was sorted CD4+, CD8+, or CD8+CD57+ T cells (not recorded which) from PBMCs. V is TRBV24-1 and J is TRBJ2-3, with TRBD2 identical over 12 bases. This TCR came from a human donor with aplastic anemia. This chain's CDR3 is CATSGLAGEFGDTQYF. The CDR3 nucleotides read TGTGCCACCAGTGGACTAGCGGGAGAGTTTGGAGATACGCAGTATTTT.